A selection of T cell receptor beta chains follows, all from one sample in a study of shared clonotypes between healthy human individuals. Produced via immunoSEQ multiplex PCR; TCRdb's table is partial and in-frame only. Altogether 950,000 to 1,300,000 clones are present, under 80% being singletons, with the ten largest covering around 1.5%. Sequencing was done on a sample of memory CD4+ T cells sorted from blood. The receptors stem from a man in his late teens or twenties in good health. Both conserved end residues are part of each CDR3. Each record gives: CDR3 length, clone size, V gene, J gene, D gene, CDR3 protein, CDR3 DNA. The D gene is left open where the match is weak. Expanded clones are given a class, and other clones once, few, many or no size at all.

length: 16; size: -; V: TRBV9; J: TRBJ2-3; D: -; CDR3: CASSVGRGASTDTQYF; DNA: TGTGCCAGCAGCGTAGGTCGGGGGGCTAGCACAGATACGCAGTATTTT
length: 15; size: -; V: TRBV14; J: TRBJ1-1; D: -; CDR3: CASSQEGWRGAEAFF; DNA: TGTGCCAGCAGCCAAGAGGGCTGGCGGGGAGCTGAAGCTTTCTTT
length: 14; size: -; V: TRBV5-4; J: TRBJ2-2; D: -; CDR3: CASSFIGDTGELFF; DNA: TGTGCCAGCAGCTTTATCGGGGACACCGGGGAGCTGTTTTTT
length: 13; size: -; V: TRBV30; J: TRBJ2-7; D: -; CDR3: CACQAQANYEQYF; DNA: TGTGCCTGCCAAGCCCAGGCCAACTACGAGCAGTACTTC
length: 16; size: -; V: TRBV28; J: TRBJ1-5; D: -; CDR3: CASSLTGGGLNQPQHF; DNA: TGTGCCAGCAGTCTGACAGGTGGGGGGTTAAATCAGCCCCAGCATTTT
length: 13; size: -; V: TRBV5-6; J: TRBJ1-2; D: TRBD1; CDR3: CASSYRDRVGYTF; DNA: TGTGCCAGCAGCTACCGGGACAGGGTTGGCTACACCTTC
length: 17; size: -; V: TRBV12-5; J: TRBJ2-1; D: TRBD2; CDR3: CASGGLAGRNPYNEQFF; DNA: TGTGCTAGTGGTGGACTAGCGGGACGTAATCCTTACAATGAGCAGTTCTTC
length: 16; size: -; V: TRBV5-1; J: TRBJ1-4; D: TRBD1; CDR3: CASSLQGVSTNEKLFF; DNA: TGCGCCAGCAGCTTACAGGGGGTTTCGACTAATGAAAAACTGTTTTTT
length: 13; size: -; V: TRBV7-2; J: TRBJ2-7; D: -; CDR3: CASSSEGSYEQYF; DNA: TGTGCCAGCAGCTCCGAGGGCTCCTACGAGCAGTACTTC
length: 14; size: few; V: TRBV2; J: TRBJ1-2; D: -; CDR3: CASSEVSVRYGYTF; DNA: TGTGCCAGCAGTGAAGTGTCAGTGCGATATGGCTACACCTTC
length: 13; size: -; V: TRBV9; J: TRBJ1-1; D: -; CDR3: CASSVRTSTEAFF; DNA: TGTGCCAGCAGCGTACGGACGAGCACTGAAGCTTTCTTT
length: 12; size: -; V: TRBV25-1; J: TRBJ2-1; D: -; CDR3: CATKMGVFEQFF; DNA: TGTGCCACAAAAATGGGAGTTTTTGAGCAGTTCTTC
length: 16; size: -; V: TRBV5-1; J: TRBJ2-2; D: -; CDR3: CASSLNGAMGTGELFF; DNA: TGCGCCAGCAGCTTAAACGGGGCAATGGGCACCGGGGAGCTGTTTTTT
length: 15; size: -; V: TRBV15; J: TRBJ2-7; D: -; CDR3: CATSRETAPSYEQYF; DNA: TGTGCCACCAGCAGAGAGACAGCTCCCTCCTACGAGCAGTACTTC
length: 15; size: once; V: TRBV19; J: TRBJ2-3; D: -; CDR3: CASSPGQRRTDTQYF; DNA: TGTGCCAGTAGTCCCGGTCAGAGGCGCACAGATACGCAGTATTTT
length: 12; size: -; V: TRBV10-3; J: TRBJ2-3; D: -; CDR3: CAISDGSDTQYF; DNA: TGTGCCATCAGTGATGGATCAGATACGCAGTATTTT
length: 15; size: -; V: TRBV30; J: TRBJ1-4; D: -; CDR3: CAWSRAVATNEKLFF; DNA: TGTGCCTGGAGTCGGGCGGTTGCAACTAATGAAAAACTGTTTTTT
length: 14; size: -; V: TRBV2; J: TRBJ2-7; D: TRBD1; CDR3: CASSVQGANYEQYF; DNA: TGTGCCAGCAGCGTACAGGGGGCGAACTACGAGCAGTACTTC
length: 12; size: -; V: TRBV2; J: TRBJ2-7; D: -; CDR3: CASSPDRGEQYF; DNA: TGTGCCAGCAGTCCCGATAGGGGTGAGCAGTACTTC
length: 15; size: many; V: TRBV4-2; J: TRBJ2-3; D: TRBD2; CDR3: CASSRGLAGTDTQYF; DNA: TGTGCCAGCAGCCGAGGACTAGCGGGGACAGATACGCAGTATTTT
length: 14; size: -; V: TRBV28; J: TRBJ2-5; D: -; CDR3: CASSFWSDSKTQYF; DNA: TGTGCCAGCAGTTTTTGGTCCGATTCAAAGACCCAGTACTTC
length: 14; size: -; V: TRBV10-3; J: TRBJ1-2; D: TRBD1; CDR3: CAITTPGQSYGYTF; DNA: TGTGCCATCACCACCCCGGGACAGAGCTATGGCTACACCTTC
length: 14; size: -; V: TRBV5-6; J: TRBJ1-2; D: -; CDR3: CASSFLTGNYGYTF; DNA: TGTGCCAGCAGCTTCCTTACGGGTAACTATGGCTACACCTTC
length: 16; size: -; V: TRBV14; J: TRBJ2-2; D: -; CDR3: CASSLDAGPFTGELFF; DNA: TGTGCCAGCAGCCTAGATGCAGGGCCCTTCACCGGGGAGCTGTTTTTT
length: 16; size: -; V: TRBV7-7; J: TRBJ2-1; D: -; CDR3: CASSLGGKGGSNEQFF; DNA: TGTGCTAGCAGCTTAGGGGGTAAGGGAGGGTCTAATGAGCAGTTCTTC
length: 14; size: -; V: TRBV28; J: TRBJ1-1; D: -; CDR3: CASSAPGALTEAFF; DNA: TGTGCCAGCAGCGCCCCCGGGGCGCTTACTGAAGCTTTCTTT
length: 17; size: -; V: TRBV7-9; J: TRBJ2-3; D: TRBD2; CDR3: CASSSRTSSGIDYTQYF; DNA: TGTGCCAGCAGCTCGCGGACGTCTAGCGGGATCGATTATACGCAGTATTTT
length: 15; size: -; V: TRBV28; J: TRBJ1-6; D: TRBD1; CDR3: CASSLRDRDNSPLHF; DNA: TGTGCCAGCAGTCTCCGGGACAGGGACAATTCACCCCTCCACTTT
length: 16; size: few; V: TRBV28; J: TRBJ2-5; D: TRBD1; CDR3: CASSSQTGSLRETQYF; DNA: TGTGCCAGCAGTTCCCAGACAGGGTCCCTTCGAGAGACCCAGTACTTC
length: 13; size: -; V: TRBV5-4; J: TRBJ1-2; D: -; CDR3: CASSSDSNYGYTF; DNA: TGTGCCAGCAGCTCTGACAGCAACTATGGCTACACCTTC
length: 11; size: -; V: TRBV20-1; J: TRBJ1-2; D: -; CDR3: CSAEWGDGYTF; DNA: TGCAGTGCGGAATGGGGGGATGGCTACACCTTC
length: 17; size: -; V: TRBV5-6; J: TRBJ2-7; D: TRBD2; CDR3: CASSFVGIGGAAYEQYF; DNA: TGTGCCAGCAGCTTTGTCGGCATCGGGGGGGCCGCATACGAGCAGTACTTC